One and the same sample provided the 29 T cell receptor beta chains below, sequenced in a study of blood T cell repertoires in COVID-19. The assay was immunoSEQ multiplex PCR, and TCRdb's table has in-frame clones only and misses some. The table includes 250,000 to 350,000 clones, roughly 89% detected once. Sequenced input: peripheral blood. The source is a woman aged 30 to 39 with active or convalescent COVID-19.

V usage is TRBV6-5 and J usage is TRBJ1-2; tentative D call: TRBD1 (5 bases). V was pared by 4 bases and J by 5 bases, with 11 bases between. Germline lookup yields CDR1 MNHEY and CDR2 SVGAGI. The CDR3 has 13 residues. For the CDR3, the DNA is TGTGCCAGCAGTTCGGGCGGGGGATATGGCTACACCTTC. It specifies CASSSGGGYGYTF.

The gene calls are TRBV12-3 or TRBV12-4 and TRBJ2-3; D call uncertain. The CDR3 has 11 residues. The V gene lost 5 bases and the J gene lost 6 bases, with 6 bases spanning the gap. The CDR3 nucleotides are TGTGCCAGCAGTCCCCTGGATACGCAGTATTTT. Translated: CASSPLDTQYF.

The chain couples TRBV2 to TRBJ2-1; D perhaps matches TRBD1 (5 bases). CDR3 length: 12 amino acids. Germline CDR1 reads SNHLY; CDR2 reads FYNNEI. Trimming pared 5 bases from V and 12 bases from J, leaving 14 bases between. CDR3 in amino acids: CASSKDSGTQFF. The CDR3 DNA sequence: TGTGCCAGCAGTAAAGACAGTGGTACGCAGTTCTTC. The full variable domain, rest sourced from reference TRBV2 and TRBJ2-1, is EPEVTQTPSHQVTQMGQEVILRCVPISNHLYFYWYRQILGQKVEFLVSFYNNEISEKSEIFDDQFSVERPDGSNFTLKIRSTKLEDSAMYFCASSKDSGTQFFGPGTRLTVL.

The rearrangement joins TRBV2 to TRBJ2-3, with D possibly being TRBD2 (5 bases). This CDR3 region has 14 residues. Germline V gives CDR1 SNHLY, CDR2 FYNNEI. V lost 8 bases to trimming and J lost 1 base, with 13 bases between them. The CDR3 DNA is TGTGCCAGCCTGGCCGGGGTTGGCACAGATACGCAGTATTTT. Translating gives CASLAGVGTDTQYF.

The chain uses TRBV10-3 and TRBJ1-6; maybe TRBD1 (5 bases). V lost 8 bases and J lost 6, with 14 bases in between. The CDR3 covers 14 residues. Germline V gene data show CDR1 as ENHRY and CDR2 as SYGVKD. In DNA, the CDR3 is TGTGCCATCCGGGGGAGGGGCCCTAATTCACCCCTCCACTTT. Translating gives CAIRGRGPNSPLHF.

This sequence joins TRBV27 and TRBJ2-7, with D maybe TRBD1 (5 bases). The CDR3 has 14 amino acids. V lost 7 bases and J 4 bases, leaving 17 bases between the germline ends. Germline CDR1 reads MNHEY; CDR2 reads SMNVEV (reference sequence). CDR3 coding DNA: TGTGCCAGCACCGTAGGGGCAGGGCAGTACGAGCAGTACTTC. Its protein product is CASTVGAGQYEQYF.

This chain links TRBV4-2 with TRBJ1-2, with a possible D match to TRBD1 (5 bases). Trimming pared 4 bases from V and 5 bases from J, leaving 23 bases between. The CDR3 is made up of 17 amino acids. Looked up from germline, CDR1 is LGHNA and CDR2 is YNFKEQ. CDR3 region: CASSRGGKGIGEYGYTF. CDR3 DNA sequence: TGTGCCAGCAGCCGGGGGGGGAAGGGGATCGGAGAGTATGGCTACACCTTC.

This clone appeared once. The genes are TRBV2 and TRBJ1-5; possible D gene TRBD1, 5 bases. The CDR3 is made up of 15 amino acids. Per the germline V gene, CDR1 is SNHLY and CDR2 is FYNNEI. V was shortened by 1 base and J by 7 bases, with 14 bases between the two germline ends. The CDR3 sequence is CASSEGAGVGQPQHF. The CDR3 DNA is TGTGCCAGCAGTGAAGGTGCGGGGGTAGGACAGCCCCAGCATTTT.

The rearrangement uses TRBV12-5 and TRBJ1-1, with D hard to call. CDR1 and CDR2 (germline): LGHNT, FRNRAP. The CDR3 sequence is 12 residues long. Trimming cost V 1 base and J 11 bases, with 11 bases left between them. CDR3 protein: CASGLDESRAFF. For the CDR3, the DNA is TGTGCTAGTGGTTTGGATGAGTCCCGGGCTTTCTTT.

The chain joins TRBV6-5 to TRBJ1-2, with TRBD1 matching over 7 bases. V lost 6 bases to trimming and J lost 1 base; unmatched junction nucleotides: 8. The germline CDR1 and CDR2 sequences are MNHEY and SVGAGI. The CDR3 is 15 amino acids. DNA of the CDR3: TGTGCCAGCAGCCTCGGGACAGTAGTTAACTATGGCTACACCTTC. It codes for CASSLGTVVNYGYTF.

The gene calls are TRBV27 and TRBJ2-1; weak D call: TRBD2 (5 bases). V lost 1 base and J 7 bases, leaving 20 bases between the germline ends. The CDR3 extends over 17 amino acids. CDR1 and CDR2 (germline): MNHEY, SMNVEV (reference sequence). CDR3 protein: CASSLWAAPGFGNEQFF. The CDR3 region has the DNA TGTGCCAGCAGTTTATGGGCCGCCCCGGGGTTTGGGAATGAGCAGTTCTTC.

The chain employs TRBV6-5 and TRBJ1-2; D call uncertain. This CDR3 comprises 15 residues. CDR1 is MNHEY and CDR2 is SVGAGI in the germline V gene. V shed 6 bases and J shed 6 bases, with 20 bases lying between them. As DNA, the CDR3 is TGTGCCAGCAGCCGGAATTTCGAGGGTAAAGATGGCTACACCTTC. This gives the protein CASSRNFEGKDGYTF.

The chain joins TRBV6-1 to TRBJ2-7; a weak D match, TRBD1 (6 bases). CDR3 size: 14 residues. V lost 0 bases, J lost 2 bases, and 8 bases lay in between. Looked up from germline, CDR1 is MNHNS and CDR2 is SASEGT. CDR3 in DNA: TGTGCCAGCAGTGAAGCTGGGGGCGCCTACGAGCAGTACTTC. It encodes CASSEAGGAYEQYF.

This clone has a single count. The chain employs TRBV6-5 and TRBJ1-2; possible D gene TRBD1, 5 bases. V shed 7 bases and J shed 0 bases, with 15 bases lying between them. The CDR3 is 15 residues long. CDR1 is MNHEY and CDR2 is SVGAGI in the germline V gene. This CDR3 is CASTLVGGANYGYTF. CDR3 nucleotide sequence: TGTGCCAGCACCCTAGTGGGGGGAGCTAACTATGGCTACACCTTC.

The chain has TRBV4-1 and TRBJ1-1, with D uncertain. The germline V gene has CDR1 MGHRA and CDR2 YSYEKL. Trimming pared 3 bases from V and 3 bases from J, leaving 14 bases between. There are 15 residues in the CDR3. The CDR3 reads CASSQEGSGDTEAFF. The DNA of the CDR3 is TGCGCCAGCAGCCAGGAAGGGAGTGGGGACACTGAAGCTTTCTTT.

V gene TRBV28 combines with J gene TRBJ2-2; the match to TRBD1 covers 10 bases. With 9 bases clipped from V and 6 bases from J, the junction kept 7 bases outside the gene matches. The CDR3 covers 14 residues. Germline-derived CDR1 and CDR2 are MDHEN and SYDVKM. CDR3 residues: CASISGTGAGELFF. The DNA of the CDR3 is TGTGCCAGTATATCCGGGACAGGGGCCGGGGAGCTGTTTTTT.

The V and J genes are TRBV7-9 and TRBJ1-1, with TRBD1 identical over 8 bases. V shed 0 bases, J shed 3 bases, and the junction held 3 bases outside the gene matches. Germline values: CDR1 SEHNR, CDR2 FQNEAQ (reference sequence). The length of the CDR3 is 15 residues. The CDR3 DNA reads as TGTGCCAGCAGCTTAGCCCCGACAGGGGACACTGAAGCTTTCTTT. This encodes CASSLAPTGDTEAFF.

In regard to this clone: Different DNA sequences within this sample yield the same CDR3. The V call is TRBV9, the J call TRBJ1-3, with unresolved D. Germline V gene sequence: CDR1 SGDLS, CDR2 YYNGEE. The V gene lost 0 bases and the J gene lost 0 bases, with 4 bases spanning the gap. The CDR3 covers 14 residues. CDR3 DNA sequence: TGTGCCAGCAGCGTAGACAGCTCTGGAAACACCATATATTTT. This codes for CASSVDSSGNTIYF.

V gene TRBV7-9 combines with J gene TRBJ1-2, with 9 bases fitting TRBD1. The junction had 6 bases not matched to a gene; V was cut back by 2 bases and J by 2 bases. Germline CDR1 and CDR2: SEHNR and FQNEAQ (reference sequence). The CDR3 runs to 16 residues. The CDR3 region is CASSLSVTGGNYGYTF. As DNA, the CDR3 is TGTGCCAGCAGCTTATCAGTCACAGGGGGCAACTATGGCTACACCTTC.

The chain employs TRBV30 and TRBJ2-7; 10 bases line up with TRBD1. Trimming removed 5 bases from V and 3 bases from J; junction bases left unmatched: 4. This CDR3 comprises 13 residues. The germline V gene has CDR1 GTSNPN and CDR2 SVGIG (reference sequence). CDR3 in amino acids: CAWARDRGYEQYF. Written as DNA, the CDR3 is TGTGCCTGGGCCCGGGACAGGGGCTACGAGCAGTACTTC.

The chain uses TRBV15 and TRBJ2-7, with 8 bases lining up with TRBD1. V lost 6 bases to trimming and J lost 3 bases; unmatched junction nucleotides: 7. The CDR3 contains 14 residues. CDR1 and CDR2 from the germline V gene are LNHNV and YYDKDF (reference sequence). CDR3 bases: TGTGCCACCAGTCAACCGGGACAGGTCTACGAGCAGTACTTC. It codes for CATSQPGQVYEQYF.

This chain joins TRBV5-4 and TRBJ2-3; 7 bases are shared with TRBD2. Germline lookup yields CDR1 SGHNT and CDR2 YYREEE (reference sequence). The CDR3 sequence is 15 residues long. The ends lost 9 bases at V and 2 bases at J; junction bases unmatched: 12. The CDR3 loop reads CATSDLAGDTDTQYF. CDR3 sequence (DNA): TGTGCCACCTCCGACTTGGCGGGGGACACAGATACGCAGTATTTT.

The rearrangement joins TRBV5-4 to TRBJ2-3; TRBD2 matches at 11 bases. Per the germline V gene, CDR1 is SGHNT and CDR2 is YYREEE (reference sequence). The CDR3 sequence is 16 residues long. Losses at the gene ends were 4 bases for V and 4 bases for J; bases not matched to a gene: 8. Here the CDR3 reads CASSLVAGGPPDTQYF. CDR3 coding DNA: TGTGCCAGCAGCCTCGTAGCGGGGGGGCCCCCAGATACGCAGTATTTT.

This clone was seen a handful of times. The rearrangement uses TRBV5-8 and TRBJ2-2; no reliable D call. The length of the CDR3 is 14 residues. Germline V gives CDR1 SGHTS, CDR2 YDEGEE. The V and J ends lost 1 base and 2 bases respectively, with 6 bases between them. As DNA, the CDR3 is TGTGCCAGCAGCTTGACCCTAAACACCGGGGAGCTGTTTTTT. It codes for CASSLTLNTGELFF.

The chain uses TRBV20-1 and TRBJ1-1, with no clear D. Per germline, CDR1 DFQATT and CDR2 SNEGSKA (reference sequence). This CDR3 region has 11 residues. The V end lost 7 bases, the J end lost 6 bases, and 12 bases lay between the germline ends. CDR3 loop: CSGKSGAEAFF. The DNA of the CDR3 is TGCAGTGGGAAATCGGGAGCTGAAGCTTTCTTT.

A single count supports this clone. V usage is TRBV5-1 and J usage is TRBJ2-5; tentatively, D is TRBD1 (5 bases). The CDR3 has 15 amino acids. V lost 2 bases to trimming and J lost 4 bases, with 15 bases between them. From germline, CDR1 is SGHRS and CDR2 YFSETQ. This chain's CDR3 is CASSFRQGVGETQYF. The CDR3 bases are TGCGCCAGCAGCTTTCGGCAGGGTGTGGGAGAGACCCAGTACTTC.

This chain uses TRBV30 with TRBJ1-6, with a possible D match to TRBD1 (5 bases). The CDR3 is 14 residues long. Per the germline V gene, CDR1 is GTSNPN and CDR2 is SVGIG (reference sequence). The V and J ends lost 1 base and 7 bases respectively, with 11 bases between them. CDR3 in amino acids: CAWSEGTSNSPLHF. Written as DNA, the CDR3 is TGTGCCTGGAGTGAAGGGACTTCGAATTCACCCCTCCACTTT.

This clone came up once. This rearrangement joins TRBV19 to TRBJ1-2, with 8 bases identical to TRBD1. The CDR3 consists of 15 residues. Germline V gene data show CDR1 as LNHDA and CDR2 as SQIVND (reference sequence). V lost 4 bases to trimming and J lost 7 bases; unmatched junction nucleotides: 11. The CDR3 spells CASSRETRGLGGYTF. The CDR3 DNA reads TGTGCCAGTAGTAGGGAGACCAGGGGGCTAGGTGGCTACACCTTC.

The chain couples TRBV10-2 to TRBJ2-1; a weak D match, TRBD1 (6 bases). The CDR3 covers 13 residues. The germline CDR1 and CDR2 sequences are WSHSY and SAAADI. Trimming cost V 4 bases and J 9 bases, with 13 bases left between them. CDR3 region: CASSGDRGGEQFF. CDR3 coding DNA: TGCGCCAGCAGTGGCGACAGAGGGGGTGAGCAGTTCTTC.